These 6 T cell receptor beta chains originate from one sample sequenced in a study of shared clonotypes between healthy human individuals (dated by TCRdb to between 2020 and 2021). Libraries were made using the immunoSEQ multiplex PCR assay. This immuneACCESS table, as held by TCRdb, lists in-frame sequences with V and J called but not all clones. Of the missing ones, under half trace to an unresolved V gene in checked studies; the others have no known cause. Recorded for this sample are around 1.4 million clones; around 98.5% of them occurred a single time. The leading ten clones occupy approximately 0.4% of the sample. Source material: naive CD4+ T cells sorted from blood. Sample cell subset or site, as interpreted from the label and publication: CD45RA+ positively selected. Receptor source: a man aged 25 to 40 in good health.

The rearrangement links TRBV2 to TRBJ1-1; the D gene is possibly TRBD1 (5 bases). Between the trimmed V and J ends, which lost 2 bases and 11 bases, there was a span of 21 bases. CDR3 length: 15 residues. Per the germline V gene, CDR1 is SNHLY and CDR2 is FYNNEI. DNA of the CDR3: TGTGCCAGCAGTGAAACTGTAAGGCGGGGCAATGTTGCTTTCTTT. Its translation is CASSETVRRGNVAFF.

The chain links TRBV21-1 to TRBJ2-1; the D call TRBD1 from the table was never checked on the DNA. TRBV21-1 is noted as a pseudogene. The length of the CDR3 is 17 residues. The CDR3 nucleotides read TGTGCCAGCAGCAAAGTACCAGGGGGCCGTTTCAACAATGAGCAGTTCTTC. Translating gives CASSKVPGGRFNNEQFF.

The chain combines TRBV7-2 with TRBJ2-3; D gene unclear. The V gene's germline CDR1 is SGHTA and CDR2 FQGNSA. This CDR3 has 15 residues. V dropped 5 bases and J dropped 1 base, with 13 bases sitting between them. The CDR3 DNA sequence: TGTGCCAGCAGCCCCGTCCGGCTACGCACAGATACGCAGTATTTT. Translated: CASSPVRLRTDTQYF.

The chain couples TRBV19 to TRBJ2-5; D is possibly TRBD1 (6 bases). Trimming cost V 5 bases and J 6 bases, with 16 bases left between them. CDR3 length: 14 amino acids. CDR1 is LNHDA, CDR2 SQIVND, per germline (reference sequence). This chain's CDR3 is CASSLQGTRKTQYF. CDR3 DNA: TGTGCCAGTAGTCTACAGGGAACCAGGAAGACCCAGTACTTC.

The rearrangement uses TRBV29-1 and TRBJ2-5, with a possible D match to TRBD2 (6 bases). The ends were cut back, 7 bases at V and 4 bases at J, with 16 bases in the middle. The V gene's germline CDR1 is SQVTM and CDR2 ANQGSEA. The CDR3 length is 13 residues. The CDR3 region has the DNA TGCAGCGCTAGACCACAGGAGGGAGAGACCCAGTACTTC. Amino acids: CSARPQEGETQYF.

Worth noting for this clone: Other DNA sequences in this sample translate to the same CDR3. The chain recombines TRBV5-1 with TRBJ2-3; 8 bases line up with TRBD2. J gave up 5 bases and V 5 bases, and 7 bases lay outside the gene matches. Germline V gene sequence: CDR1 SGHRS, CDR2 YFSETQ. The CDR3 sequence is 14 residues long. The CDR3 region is CASSLAGGGDTQYF. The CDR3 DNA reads TGCGCCAGCAGTCTGGCGGGAGGAGGAGATACGCAGTATTTT.